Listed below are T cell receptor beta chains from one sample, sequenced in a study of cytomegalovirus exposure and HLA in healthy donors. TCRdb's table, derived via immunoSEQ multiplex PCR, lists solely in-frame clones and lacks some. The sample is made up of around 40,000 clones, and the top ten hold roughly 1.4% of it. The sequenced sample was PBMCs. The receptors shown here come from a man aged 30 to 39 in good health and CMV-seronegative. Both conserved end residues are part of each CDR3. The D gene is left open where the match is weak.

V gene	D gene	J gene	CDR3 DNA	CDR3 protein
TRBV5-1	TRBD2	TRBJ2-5	TGCGCCAGCAGCCTAGGACTAGCGGGAACTCGAGAGACCCAGTACTTC	CASSLGLAGTRETQYF
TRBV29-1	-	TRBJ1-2	TGCAGCGTGGACGACAGTTATGGCTACACCTTC	CSVDDSYGYTF
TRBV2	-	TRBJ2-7	TGTGCCAGCAGTAGACTAGAGCGAGGCGAGCAGTACTTC	CASSRLERGEQYF
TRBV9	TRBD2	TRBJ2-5	TGTGCCAGCACCCGTGAGGCGGGAGGGCCAGTGACCCAGTACTTC	CASTREAGGPVTQYF
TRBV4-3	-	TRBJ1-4	TGCGCCAGCAGCCAAGATAACAGGGCAGCTGAAAAACTGTTTTTT	CASSQDNRAAEKLFF
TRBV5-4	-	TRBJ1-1	TGTGCCAGCAGCTTGGAACAGCTCGGGAACACTGAAGCTTTCTTT	CASSLEQLGNTEAFF
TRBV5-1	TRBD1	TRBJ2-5	TGCGCCAGCACAACTGCTCAGGGGGCGGGAGAGACCCAGTACTTC	CASTTAQGAGETQYF
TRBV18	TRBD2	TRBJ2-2	TGTGCCAGCTCACCAGCTGGCGGGAGAGGACCCGGGGAGCTGTTTTTT	CASSPAGGRGPGELFF
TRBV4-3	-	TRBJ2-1	TGCGCCAGCAGCCAAGATAGCGGAGGGGTTGAGCAGTTCTTC	CASSQDSGGVEQFF
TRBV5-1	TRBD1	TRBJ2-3	TGCGCCAGCAGCTTGGGACAGGGGGGGGCTACGCAGTATTTT	CASSLGQGGATQYF
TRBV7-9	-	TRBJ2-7	TGTGCCAGCCAGTCCGGACAGCTTTTCTACGAGCAGTACTTC	CASQSGQLFYEQYF
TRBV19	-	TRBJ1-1	TGTGCCAGTACTATCTACACTGAAGCTTTCTTT	CASTIYTEAFF
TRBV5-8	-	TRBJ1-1	TGTGCCAGCAGCTTAAACAGGGAGACTGAAGCTTTCTTT	CASSLNRETEAFF
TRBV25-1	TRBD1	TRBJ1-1	TGTGCCAGCAGTAAGCCGGGACAGAGTGGCACTGAAGCTTTCTTT	CASSKPGQSGTEAFF
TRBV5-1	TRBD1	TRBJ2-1	TGCGCCAGCAGCTCGGGACAGGTCCTGGATGAGCAGTTCTTC	CASSSGQVLDEQFF
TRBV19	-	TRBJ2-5	TGTGCCAGTAGTATGCGGGAGACCCAGTACTTC	CASSMRETQYF
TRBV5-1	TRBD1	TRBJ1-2	TGCGCCAGCAGCGGCTGGGACAGCCTCTATGGCTACACCTTC	CASSGWDSLYGYTF
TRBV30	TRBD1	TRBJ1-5	TGTGCCTGGTCCCGGGACAGCGTTAATCAGCCCCAGCATTTT	CAWSRDSVNQPQHF
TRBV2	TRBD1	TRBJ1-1	TGTGCCAGCAGTGAAGCGCAAAAGGGGGCAGGGACTGAAGCTTTCTTT	CASSEAQKGAGTEAFF
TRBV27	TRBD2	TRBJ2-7	TGTGCCAGCAGTTTATCCCAGCGGGGCGAGCAGTACTTC	CASSLSQRGEQYF
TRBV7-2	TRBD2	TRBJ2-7	TGTGCCAGCAGCTTAGCTGGCGGGGGAACGTCCTACGAGCAGTACTTC	CASSLAGGGTSYEQYF
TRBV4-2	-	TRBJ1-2	TGTGCCAGCAGCCGCGGGGACGACTATGGCTACACCTTC	CASSRGDDYGYTF
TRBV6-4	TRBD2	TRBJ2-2	TGTGCCAGCAGTCGACTAGCGGGAGTAGGCGGGGAGCTGTTTTTT	CASSRLAGVGGELFF
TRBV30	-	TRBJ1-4	TGTGCCTGGTCCCCCCTCTCCGGGAGATCTAATGAAAAACTGTTTTTT	CAWSPLSGRSNEKLFF
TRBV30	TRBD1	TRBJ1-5	TGTGCCTGGGGGCACAGGGGAAATCAGCCCCAGCATTTT	CAWGHRGNQPQHF
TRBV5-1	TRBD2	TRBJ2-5	TGCGCCAGCAGCCCGGGGACTAGAGGTGAGACCCAGTACTTC	CASSPGTRGETQYF
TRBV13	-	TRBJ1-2	TGTGCCAGCAGCTTCGGGTCGGAAGGGGGTGGCTACACCTTC	CASSFGSEGGGYTF
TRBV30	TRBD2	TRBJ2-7	TGTGCCTGGAGTAGGTTAGCGGGAGCTGCCGAGCAGTACTTC	CAWSRLAGAAEQYF
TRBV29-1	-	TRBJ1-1	TGCAGCGTTACTATCGAGGGCACTGAAGCTTTCTTT	CSVTIEGTEAFF
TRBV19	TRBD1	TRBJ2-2	TGTGCCAGTAGTATCATGGGGTTCGGGACAGCGAACACCGGGGAGCTGTTTTTT	CASSIMGFGTANTGELFF
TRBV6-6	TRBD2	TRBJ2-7	TGTGCCAGCAAGGCGGAGGGACTAGTTCAGTACTTC	CASKAEGLVQYF
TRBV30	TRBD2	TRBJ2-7	TGTGCCTGGAGCCCGACGCGGACTAGCGGACCGTACGAGCAGTACTTC	CAWSPTRTSGPYEQYF
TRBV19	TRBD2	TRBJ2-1	TGTGCCAGTAGGGGACTAGCGGGGGGCTCCTACAATGAGCAGTTCTTC	CASRGLAGGSYNEQFF
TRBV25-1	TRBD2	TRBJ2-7	TGTGCCAGCAGTGACCAAAAAGGTGGACTAGCGGGATCCTACGAGCAGTACTTC	CASSDQKGGLAGSYEQYF
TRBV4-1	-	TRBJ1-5	TGCGCCAGCAGCCAGAAACAGGGAAGCCAGCCCCAGCATTTT	CASSQKQGSQPQHF
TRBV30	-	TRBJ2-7	TGTGCCTGGAGTGGTAACTACGAGCAGTACTTC	CAWSGNYEQYF
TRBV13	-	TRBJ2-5	TGTGCCAGCAGCCCCTGGGGGGAGTTGGAGACCCAGTACTTC	CASSPWGELETQYF
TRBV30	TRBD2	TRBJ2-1	TGTGCCTGGGGCCTGACTAGCGGGAGCAACAATGAGCAGTTCTTC	CAWGLTSGSNNEQFF
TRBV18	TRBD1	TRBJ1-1	TGTGCCAGCTCACCACGTATAGGACAGGGGGTTTGGGGTGAAGCTTTCTTT	CASSPRIGQGVWGEAFF
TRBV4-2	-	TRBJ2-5	TGTGCCAGCAGCCAAACTTCAGACAGCCGCCGCCCGGAGACCCAGTACTTC	CASSQTSDSRRPETQYF
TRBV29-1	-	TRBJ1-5	TGCAGCGTGCTTACAGGGTCGAATCAGCCCCAGCATTTT	CSVLTGSNQPQHF
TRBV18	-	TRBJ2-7	TGTGCCAGCTCACGATACGAGACAGGTGACTCCTACGAGCAGTACTTC	CASSRYETGDSYEQYF
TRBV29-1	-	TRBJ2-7	TGCAGCGTCGTGGACGGGGAAGGTTACGAGCAGTACTTC	CSVVDGEGYEQYF
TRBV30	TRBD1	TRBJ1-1	TGTGCCTGGAGTGGAGACCACAGGGGGTTGGCTGAAGCTTTCTTT	CAWSGDHRGLAEAFF
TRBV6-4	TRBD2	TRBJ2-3	TGTGCCAGCAGTGACTCACTAGCGGCCACAGATACGCAGTATTTT	CASSDSLAATDTQYF
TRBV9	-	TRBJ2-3	TGTGCCAGCAGCGTAGCCGCGGGCGGGCAGTATTTT	CASSVAAGGQYF
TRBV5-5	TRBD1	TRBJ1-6	TGTGCCAGCAGCCCGTCCGGGACAGCCGATTCACCCCTCCACTTT	CASSPSGTADSPLHF
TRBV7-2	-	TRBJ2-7	TGTGCCAGCAGCTTAGCAACGAGAGTCTACGAGCAGTACTTC	CASSLATRVYEQYF
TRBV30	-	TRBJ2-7	TGTGCCTGGGGAAGGGGGGGATCCTACGAGCAGTACTTC	CAWGRGGSYEQYF